This TCR beta chain was profiled in a study of memory CD4+ T cells and cytomegalovirus serostatus. Per the authors' pipeline: Out-of-frame sequences were removed, leaving around 2.2 million distinct TCRbeta sequences. Method: immunoSEQ multiplex PCR; TCRdb's copy keeps in-frame clones and lacks some. Clone size and the V and J calls come from that table; the DNA yielded D and trimming. The data contain about 60,000 clones, over 60% of them singletons. The sort gate was single viable CD3+CD4+CD8-CD45RO+ cells for memory CD4+ T cells. CMV serostatus came from serum IgG against pp150, pp28, p38, p52. After thawing, CD4+ T cells were positively selected. Germline values: CDR1 SGHTA, CDR2 FQGNSA. Unmatched junction bases numbered 5, after V lost 4 bases and J lost 2 bases. There are 15 residues in the CDR3.

This chain connects TRBV7-2 to TRBJ1-2, with 9 bases identical to TRBD1. The TCR was taken from an adult in good health and CMV-seronegative. Some clones in this sample may be carry-over from other donors' samples. Source material: memory CD4+ T cells from blood. The DNA of the CDR3 is TGTGCCAGCAGCTCCTGGGACAGGGAAAACTATGGCTACACCTTC. Protein product: CASSSWDRENYGYTF.